A selection of T cell receptor beta chains follows, all from one sample in a study of T cells in narcolepsy. The assay was immunoSEQ multiplex PCR, and TCRdb's table has in-frame clones only and misses some. The sample holds approximately 20,000 clones; 92% are singletons and the top ten take more than 0.9%. Sequencing was performed on CD45RA- memory CD4+ T cells from PBMCs. These receptors were obtained from a human donor with narcolepsy. Each CDR3 is given with its conserved first and last residue. The order of the fields is D gene, J gene, clone size, V gene, CDR3 DNA, CDR3 protein. D genes are given only for firm matches. The size field is filled for only some rows; it gives once, few, many or a size class.

d_call: NA; j_call: TRBJ1-1; clone_size: NA; v_call: TRBV14; cdr3_nt: TGTGCCAGCAGCCAAGGGGGCACTGAAGCTTTCTTT; cdr3_aa: CASSQGGTEAFF
d_call: NA; j_call: TRBJ2-3; clone_size: NA; v_call: TRBV7-3; cdr3_nt: TGTGCCAGCAGCTCCCGGACGGCAGATACGCAGTATTTT; cdr3_aa: CASSSRTADTQYF
d_call: NA; j_call: TRBJ2-1; clone_size: NA; v_call: TRBV7-3; cdr3_nt: TGTGCCAGCAGCATGGACAGCTACAATGAGCAGTTCTTC; cdr3_aa: CASSMDSYNEQFF
d_call: TRBD1; j_call: TRBJ1-3; clone_size: NA; v_call: TRBV6-5; cdr3_nt: TGTGCCAGCAGAGCGACAGGGGGCACTGGAAACACCATATATTTT; cdr3_aa: CASRATGGTGNTIYF
d_call: NA; j_call: TRBJ2-3; clone_size: NA; v_call: TRBV6-5; cdr3_nt: TGTGCCAGCAGTTGGGGGTCCGGGACTTCTTCAGATACGCAGTATTTT; cdr3_aa: CASSWGSGTSSDTQYF
d_call: NA; j_call: TRBJ1-3; clone_size: NA; v_call: TRBV30; cdr3_nt: TGTGCCTGGAGTGGAGGGGACTCTGGAAACACCATATATTTT; cdr3_aa: CAWSGGDSGNTIYF
d_call: NA; j_call: TRBJ1-2; clone_size: NA; v_call: TRBV11-2; cdr3_nt: TGTGCCAGCAGCTTAGTAGGGGACTGGAACTATGGCTACACCTTC; cdr3_aa: CASSLVGDWNYGYTF
d_call: TRBD1; j_call: TRBJ1-3; clone_size: NA; v_call: TRBV10-3; cdr3_nt: TGTGCCATCAGCGGACAGGGAGGGGGAGATTCTGGAAACACCATATATTTT; cdr3_aa: CAISGQGGGDSGNTIYF
d_call: TRBD2; j_call: TRBJ2-5; clone_size: NA; v_call: TRBV11-2; cdr3_nt: TGTGCCAGCAGCCTGAGGCGGGGGCAAGAGACCCAGTACTTC; cdr3_aa: CASSLRRGQETQYF
d_call: TRBD2; j_call: TRBJ2-1; clone_size: NA; v_call: TRBV25-1; cdr3_nt: TGTGCCAGCCGAAGGACTAGCGGGATTATCAATGAGCAGTTCTTC; cdr3_aa: CASRRTSGIINEQFF
d_call: NA; j_call: TRBJ2-5; clone_size: few; v_call: TRBV5-1; cdr3_nt: TGCGCCAGCAGCTTGGGGCGATTTGGGGAAGAGACCCAGTACTTC; cdr3_aa: CASSLGRFGEETQYF
d_call: NA; j_call: TRBJ2-5; clone_size: once; v_call: TRBV10-3; cdr3_nt: TGTGCCATCAGTTCTTCTCGGACAGAAGAGACCCAGTACTTC; cdr3_aa: CAISSSRTEETQYF
d_call: NA; j_call: TRBJ1-1; clone_size: NA; v_call: TRBV5-1; cdr3_nt: TGCGCCAGCAGCTTGGCCTACGGACAGCTGAACACTGAAGCTTTCTTT; cdr3_aa: CASSLAYGQLNTEAFF
d_call: TRBD1; j_call: TRBJ1-1; clone_size: NA; v_call: TRBV5-1; cdr3_nt: TGCGCCAGCAGATCCCGGACAGGGGCCGAGATGAACACTGAAGCTTTCTTT; cdr3_aa: CASRSRTGAEMNTEAFF
d_call: NA; j_call: TRBJ2-1; clone_size: NA; v_call: TRBV7-7; cdr3_nt: TGTGCTAGCAGCTTACAAGAGACAGAGACTAATGAGCAGTTCTTC; cdr3_aa: CASSLQETETNEQFF
d_call: NA; j_call: TRBJ2-1; clone_size: NA; v_call: TRBV18; cdr3_nt: TGTGCCAGCTCACCAACGGCTAGCTCCGAGCAGTTCTTC; cdr3_aa: CASSPTASSEQFF
d_call: TRBD1; j_call: TRBJ1-3; clone_size: once; v_call: TRBV7-8; cdr3_nt: TGTGCCAGCAGCTTAGGAGGGGGCTTCTCTGGAAACACCATATATTTT; cdr3_aa: CASSLGGGFSGNTIYF
d_call: NA; j_call: TRBJ1-5; clone_size: NA; v_call: TRBV2; cdr3_nt: TGTGCCAGCAGGAACCCCCTACAGGGCACTAGCAATCAGCCCCAGCATTTT; cdr3_aa: CASRNPLQGTSNQPQHF